This paragraph reports one TCR beta chain. Sequencing was performed with immunoSEQ multiplex PCR; in TCRdb, only in-frame clones are kept and a portion is missing. This sample yields some 78,000 clones, of which 88% are seen a single time; 15% to 20% belongs to the top ten. The data were taken from a study of identifying expanded T cells in peripheral blood. This clonotype originated in a person between 18 and 75 years old in good health. Sequenced material: blood.

Here the CDR3 DNA reads TGTGCCAGTAGTACCCCGGGGCGCGGTACAGATACGCAGTATTTT. As protein: CASSTPGRGTDTQYF. The chain couples TRBV19 to TRBJ2-3; perhaps D is TRBD1 or TRBD2 (5 bases each). Germline V lookup: CDR1 LNHDA, CDR2 SQIVND (reference sequence). V was trimmed by 4 bases and J by 3 bases, leaving 14 bases between them. The length of the CDR3 is 15 residues.